This is a list of T cell receptor beta chains from one sample in a study of somatic mutations in cytotoxic T cells in rheumatoid arthritis. Only in-frame clones appear in the TCRdb table, and some are missing; sequencing was by immunoSEQ multiplex PCR. The table lists about 25,000 clones, 74% of them singletons. The sequenced sample consisted of CD8+ T cells sorted from blood. Receptor source: a woman aged 18-29 years in good health. CDR3s include the opening cysteine and the closing phenylalanine or tryptophan. The D gene is left open where the match is weak. Rows may omit the clone size; those that give it use once, few, many or a size class.

v_gene,j_gene,abundance,d_gene,CDR3aa,CDR3nt
TRBV7-9,TRBJ1-4,.,.,CASRRGRGVDATNEKLFF,TGTGCCAGCAGGCGCGGACGGGGTGTGGATGCAACTAATGAAAAACTGTTTTTT
TRBV28,TRBJ2-3,once,TRBD1,CASSPPATGAHPTDTQYF,TGTGCCAGCAGTCCACCCGCAACAGGGGCCCACCCCACAGATACGCAGTATTTT
TRBV28,TRBJ2-3,once,.,CASSLFGRDSDTQYF,TGTGCCAGCAGTTTATTTGGGCGGGACTCAGATACGCAGTATTTT
TRBV28,TRBJ2-1,.,.,CASSRDEKYNEQFF,TGTGCCAGCAGTCGGGACGAAAAGTACAATGAGCAGTTCTTC
TRBV29-1,TRBJ2-6,.,.,CSVEAPDSSGANVLTF,TGCAGCGTTGAAGCCCCCGACAGCTCTGGGGCCAACGTCCTGACTTTC
TRBV28,TRBJ2-4,.,.,CASSRALAKNIQYF,TGTGCCAGCAGTCGAGCCCTAGCCAAAAACATTCAGTACTTC
TRBV7-9,TRBJ2-7,.,TRBD2,CASSDNPSGSYEQYF,TGTGCCAGCAGCGATAACCCTAGCGGGAGTTACGAGCAGTACTTC
TRBV14,TRBJ2-1,.,.,CASSQVMSKYNEQFF,TGTGCCAGCAGCCAAGTTATGTCCAAGTACAATGAGCAGTTCTTC
TRBV27,TRBJ2-1,.,.,CASGTGPTYNEQFF,TGTGCCAGCGGAACGGGACCAACCTACAATGAGCAGTTCTTC
TRBV25-1,TRBJ1-6,.,.,CASSEGREFSPLHF,TGTGCCAGCAGTGAAGGAAGGGAATTTTCACCCCTCCACTTT
TRBV6-5,TRBJ2-1,.,.,CASSYPDNEQFF,TGTGCCAGCAGTTACCCCGATAATGAGCAGTTCTTC
TRBV28,TRBJ2-1,.,.,CASSLRGIDEQFF,TGTGCCAGCAGTTTGAGAGGGATCGATGAGCAGTTCTTC
TRBV11-2,TRBJ2-5,.,.,CASSLGGVAQYF,TGTGCCAGCAGCTTAGGAGGGGTAGCCCAGTACTTC
TRBV19,TRBJ2-3,once,.,CASRDSRWDTQYF,TGTGCCAGCAGGGACTCTCGTTGGGATACGCAGTATTTT
TRBV6-6,TRBJ2-5,few,TRBD2,CASSWGLDATQYF,TGTGCCAGCAGTTGGGGACTAGACGCGACCCAGTACTTC
TRBV6-6,TRBJ2-3,.,.,CASSSYDSYTDTQYF,TGTGCCAGCTCATCCTATGACAGTTACACAGATACGCAGTATTTT
TRBV2,TRBJ2-7,.,.,CASRDTYEQYF,TGTGCCAGTAGGGACACCTACGAGCAGTACTTC
TRBV19,TRBJ1-1,few,.,CASSIVSANTEAFF,TGTGCCAGTAGTATAGTATCCGCGAACACTGAAGCTTTCTTT
TRBV9,TRBJ1-1,few,TRBD1,CASSSGTGLGYTEAFF,TGTGCCAGCAGTTCCGGGACAGGGTTAGGGTACACTGAAGCTTTCTTT
TRBV6-1,TRBJ2-2,.,.,CASSEAITRGTGELFF,TGTGCCAGCAGTGAAGCCATCACCAGGGGCACCGGGGAGCTGTTTTTT
TRBV5-4,TRBJ2-1,.,TRBD1,CASSSPGTGYNEQFF,TGTGCCAGCAGCTCCCCCGGGACAGGCTACAATGAGCAGTTCTTC
TRBV6-1,TRBJ2-7,.,.,CASRWAEYEQYF,TGTGCCAGCAGGTGGGCCGAATACGAGCAGTACTTC
TRBV11-2,TRBJ1-1,once,TRBD1,CASSLGGLQGTNTEAFF,TGTGCCAGCAGCTTAGGGGGGCTACAGGGGACGAACACTGAAGCTTTCTTT
TRBV28,TRBJ2-7,.,TRBD2,CASSFPPDGRTYEQYF,TGTGCCAGCAGTTTCCCCCCTGACGGGAGGACTTACGAGCAGTACTTC
TRBV4-1,TRBJ2-1,.,.,CASSQEGFAASYNEQFF,TGCGCCAGCAGCCAAGAAGGGTTTGCAGCTTCCTACAATGAGCAGTTCTTC
TRBV5-4,TRBJ2-5,once,TRBD2,CASSLSSGSHETQYF,TGTGCCAGCAGCTTGTCTAGCGGGAGTCATGAGACCCAGTACTTC
TRBV7-9,TRBJ2-1,.,.,CASSLEGSGNEQFF,TGTGCCAGCAGCTTAGAAGGGTCGGGCAATGAGCAGTTCTTC
TRBV6-6,TRBJ1-4,.,TRBD1,CATHDRDDEKLFF,TGTGCCACCCACGACAGGGACGATGAAAAACTGTTTTTT
TRBV9,TRBJ1-2,.,TRBD1,CASSVGKTGGNYGYTF,TGTGCCAGCAGCGTAGGGAAGACAGGGGGTAACTATGGCTACACCTTC
TRBV19,TRBJ2-7,few,TRBD1,CASGTDLYEQYF,TGTGCCAGCGGGACAGACCTCTACGAGCAGTACTTC
TRBV28,TRBJ2-7,.,TRBD2,CASSLPLAGIHEQYF,TGTGCCAGCAGTTTACCCCTAGCGGGTATCCACGAGCAGTACTTC
TRBV15,TRBJ1-4,.,.,CATSPPGSANEKLFF,TGTGCCACCAGCCCCCCAGGGAGTGCTAATGAAAAACTGTTTTTT
TRBV30,TRBJ2-2,.,.,CAWTWDNTGELFF,TGTGCCTGGACGTGGGACAACACCGGGGAGCTGTTTTTT
TRBV27,TRBJ2-7,few,TRBD1,CASSQFPGQGINF,TGTGCCAGCAGTCAATTTCCGGGACAGGGGATTAATTTC
TRBV5-5,TRBJ2-7,.,.,CASSLSFGGSFVYEQYF,TGTGCCAGCAGCTTATCCTTTGGGGGGAGTTTCGTCTACGAGCAGTACTTC
TRBV9,TRBJ1-5,.,.,CASSAGAGNQPQHF,TGTGCCAGCAGCGCAGGGGCAGGCAATCAGCCCCAGCATTTT
TRBV19,TRBJ2-1,once,TRBD2,CASSISRVAGDEQFF,TGTGCCAGTAGTATCTCTCGAGTAGCGGGAGATGAGCAGTTCTTC
TRBV5-1,TRBJ2-1,.,TRBD1,CASRPGTGDYEQFF,TGCGCCAGCAGGCCCGGGACAGGGGACTATGAGCAGTTCTTC
TRBV30,TRBJ2-7,few,.,CAWSVGSYYEQYF,TGTGCCTGGAGTGTCGGGAGCTACTACGAGCAGTACTTC
TRBV30,TRBJ2-3,.,TRBD1,CAWSPLPGQGITDTQYF,TGTGCCTGGAGTCCTCTGCCGGGACAGGGAATCACAGATACGCAGTATTTT
TRBV19,TRBJ1-1,.,TRBD1,CASSAWTGGRTEAFF,TGTGCCAGTAGTGCTTGGACAGGGGGTCGCACTGAAGCTTTCTTT
TRBV10-3,TRBJ2-5,.,TRBD2,CAISDGTSGLRETQYF,TGTGCCATCAGTGATGGGACTAGCGGCCTGAGGGAGACCCAGTACTTC
TRBV10-3,TRBJ2-1,few,.,CAISEPRSEQFF,TGTGCCATCAGTGAGCCGCGTAGTGAGCAGTTCTTC
TRBV7-2,TRBJ1-3,.,.,CASSQYSGNTIYF,TGTGCCAGCAGCCAGTACTCCGGAAACACCATATATTTT